This TCR beta chain was sequenced during a study of blood T cell repertoires in COVID-19. The CDR3 has 17 amino acids. Trimming removed 1 base at V and 6 bases at J, with 19 bases between. Germline-derived CDR1 and CDR2 are LGHNT and FRNRAP. Authors' analysis steps: Reference gene primer amplification yielded estimated nucleated cell counts. Measured with immunoSEQ multiplex PCR; TCRdb has only the in-frame clones, and not every one. V, J and clone size are those of that table, while D and trimming were read from the DNA. The sample includes roughly 150,000 clones, 80% to 90% of them seen just once. The sequencing input was peripheral blood. The clonotype originates from an elderly woman with acute or convalescent COVID-19. J is TRBJ1-3 and V is TRBV12-5, with D perhaps TRBD1 (5 bases). CDR3 sequence (DNA): TGTGCTAGTGGTTTGGCCGTACCCAGGGATCAGGAAAACACCATATATTTT. The encoded protein is CASGLAVPRDQENTIYF. The full variable domain, in which reference TRBV12-5 and TRBJ1-3 provide the parts outside the CDR3, is DARVTQTPRHKVTEMGQEVTMRCQPILGHNTVFWYRQTMMQGLELLAYFRNRAPLDDSGMPKDRFSAEMPDATLATLKIQPSEPRDSAVYFCASGLAVPRDQENTIYFGEGSWLTVV.